This T cell receptor beta chain is drawn from a study of glioma-infiltrating T cells after dendritic cell vaccination. Study details: Patients received autologous tumor lysate-pulsed dendritic cell vaccination between about 2003 and 2013. Dendritic cell vaccine was injected intradermally three times, biweekly.

All glioblastoma patients lacked an isocitrate dehydrogenase mutation. Primers: 60 V beta forward and 13 J beta reverse. The method was immunoSEQ multiplex PCR; TCRdb's version includes in-frame clones alone and lacks a portion of them. This repertoire shows approximately 90,000 clones, about 84% found once; its top ten account for 2.5% to 3%. V gave up 5 bases and J gave up 2 bases; unmatched junction bases: 1. The CDR3 is 14 residues long. Germline lookup yields CDR1 MNHEY and CDR2 SVGAGI. The specimen comprised blood, sampled before dendritic cell vaccination. The TCR sequence derives from a human donor with glioblastoma. The rearrangement links TRBV6-5 to TRBJ1-2; TRBD1 matches 11 bases. The CDR3 reads CASSRTGGNYGYTF. CDR3 DNA: TGTGCCAGCAGTCGGACAGGGGGCAACTATGGCTACACCTTC.